This T cell receptor (beta chain) is drawn from a study of Ad26.COV2.S vaccination and SARS-CoV-2 variants. Study at large: Participants got Ad26.COV2.S intramuscularly, once or twice 56 days apart.

Germline V gene sequence: CDR1 MNHEY, CDR2 SMNVEV (reference sequence). The CDR3 is 16 residues long. The germline V and J ends were trimmed by 3 bases and 5 bases, with 19 bases remaining between them. Measured with immunoSEQ multiplex PCR; TCRdb has only the in-frame clones, and not every one. The sample lists some 340,000 clones; 70% to 90% were seen once. Regarding this clone: Its antigen is not identified.

Findings and limits, study-wide: Responses of spike-specific T cells (both CD8+ and CD4+) reportedly showed substantial breadth after vaccination.

As for treatment: around 19 received Ad26.COV2.S at low or high dose, single or two shots; five or six received placebo; per-sample allocation not given. Samples analyzed were those drawn on day 63 after the first vaccine or placebo injection. Material: peripheral blood, obtained in a trial of Ad26.COV2.S vaccine versus placebo. The TCR was taken from a person between 18 and 60 years old who received the Ad26.COV2.S COVID-19 vaccine or a placebo. V gene TRBV27 combines with J gene TRBJ1-1; D gene ambiguous. DNA of the CDR3: TGTGCCAGCAGTTTGGTGCGTTCTGGATCGAGGACTGAAGCTTTCTTT. Translated, it gives CASSLVRSGSRTEAFF.